A single sample gave rise to the 13 T cell receptor beta chains below, sequenced in a study of OX40 agonist ivuxolimab in advanced cancers. Sequenced by immunoSEQ multiplex PCR; TCRdb stores in-frame clones only, minus some. The table records tens of thousands of clones, 86% of them present only once. Source: CD4+ or CD8+ T cells sorted from blood, taken in a trial of the OX40 agonist ivuxolimab. These receptors were obtained from an adult with an advanced solid tumor such as melanoma, head and neck, liver or kidney cancer.

The V call is TRBV9, the J call TRBJ2-5; maybe TRBD1 (6 bases). The V gene's germline CDR1 is SGDLS and CDR2 YYNGEE. This CDR3 has 13 amino acids. Trimming shortened V by 0 bases and J by 4 bases, and 7 bases separated the two germline ends. CDR3 sequence reads: CASSVEGGETQYF. The CDR3 DNA is TGTGCCAGCAGCGTAGAAGGGGGAGAGACCCAGTACTTC.

Judged by abundance, this clone is medium-sized. Other DNA sequences from this sample encode an identical CDR3 as well. The rearrangement uses TRBV7-9 and TRBJ2-1, with 14 positions matching TRBD2. The CDR3 sequence is 18 residues long. From germline, CDR1 is SEHNR and CDR2 FQNEAQ (reference sequence). V lost 5 bases and J lost 4; bases outside the gene matches: 10. The CDR3 region has the DNA TGTGCCAGCAGCGAGGGACTAGCGGGAGTCGGGCCTTACAATGAGCAGTTCTTC. Its translation is CASSEGLAGVGPYNEQFF.

The V call is TRBV23-1, the J call TRBJ2-1, with TRBD2 as a possible D gene (5 bases). TRBV23-1 qualifies as an ORF whose function is uncertain. CDR3 length equals 16 residues. Trimming removed 4 bases at V and 9 bases at J, with 22 bases between. The CDR3 bases are TGCGCCAGCAGTCCCGACCTAAGCGGCTCCTTGGGTGAGCAGTTCTTC. Protein: CASSPDLSGSLGEQFF.

The chain's CDR3 is CASSPQNTGELFF. The CDR3 nucleotides read TGTGCCAGCAGTCCGCAGAACACCGGGGAGCTGTTTTTT. The chain employs TRBV5-5 and TRBJ2-2; D not certain. The germline V and J ends were trimmed by 5 bases and 1 base, with 6 bases remaining between them. The CDR3 length is 13 residues. Germline assignment: CDR1 SGHKS and CDR2 YYEKEE (reference sequence).

A few counts support this clone. The V call is TRBV30, the J call TRBJ2-1; maybe TRBD2 (6 bases). Germline CDR1 and CDR2: GTSNPN and SVGIG (reference sequence). The CDR3 spans 13 residues. V shed 3 bases and J shed 7 bases, with 13 bases lying between them. Here the CDR3 reads CAWSWTAGNEQFF. CDR3 nucleotide sequence: TGTGCCTGGAGCTGGACGGCGGGGAATGAGCAGTTCTTC.

The chain links TRBV19 to TRBJ2-1; TRBD2 matches 7 bases. Germline lookup yields CDR1 LNHDA and CDR2 SQIVND (reference sequence). The CDR3 sequence is 13 residues long. J gave up 9 bases and V 3 bases, and 5 bases lay outside the gene matches. The CDR3 here is CASSIFGGSEQFF. The CDR3 DNA reads TGTGCCAGTAGTATTTTTGGCGGGAGTGAGCAGTTCTTC.

V is TRBV25-1 and J is TRBJ2-5; D is uncertain. The V and J ends lost 1 base and 2 bases respectively, with 8 bases between them. This CDR3 is 14 amino acids long. Germline V gene lookup returns CDR1 MGHDK and CDR2 SYGVNS. CDR3 nucleotides: TGTGCCAGCAGTGAATTGGGCCCACAAGAGACCCAGTACTTC. This sequence encodes CASSELGPQETQYF.

This chain uses TRBV27 with TRBJ1-2, with TRBD1 as a possible D gene (6 bases). V was shortened by 4 bases and J by 4 bases, with 16 bases between the two germline ends. The CDR3 runs to 15 residues. Per the germline V gene, CDR1 is MNHEY and CDR2 is SMNVEV (reference sequence). CDR3 amino acids: CASSSHFGQTYGYTF. The CDR3 DNA is TGTGCCAGCAGTTCACACTTCGGACAGACCTATGGCTACACCTTC.

About this clone: This may be a read error, as it is one base from a much larger clone. The chain uses TRBV15 and TRBJ2-6, with D hard to call. Germline CDR1 LNHNV, CDR2 YYDKDF (reference sequence). The CDR3 loop spans 15 amino acids. The DNA for the CDR3 is TGTGCCGCCAGCAGAGATAGCTCTGGGGCCAACGTCCTGACTTTC. It codes for CAASRDSSGANVLTF. The whole variable domain, remainder taken from reference TRBV15 and TRBJ2-6, is DAMVIQNPRYQVTQFGKPVTLSCSQTLNHNVMYWYQQKSSQAPKLLFHYYDKDFNNEADTPDNFQSRRPNTSFCFLDIRSPGLGDTAMYLCAASRDSSGANVLTFGAGSRLTVL.

The V and J genes are TRBV5-1 and TRBJ1-5; the D gene is possibly TRBD1 (5 bases). The CDR3 extends over 13 amino acids. The V end lost 4 bases, the J end lost 3 bases, and 8 bases lay between the germline ends. Germline CDR1 and CDR2: SGHRS and YFSETQ. The CDR3 spells CASSLGPNQPQHF. The CDR3 nucleotides are TGCGCCAGCAGCCTGGGACCCAATCAGCCCCAGCATTTT.

This clone has more than one count but fewer than ten. The chain couples TRBV19 to TRBJ2-7, with TRBD2 matching over 11 bases. CDR1 LNHDA and CDR2 SQIVND come from the germline V gene (reference sequence). The CDR3 is made up of 15 amino acids. Germline trimming cut 5 bases from V and 2 bases from J; bases unmatched to any gene: 5. The CDR3 reads CASSPGTSGTYEQYF. The CDR3 DNA sequence: TGTGCCAGTAGTCCCGGGACTAGCGGTACCTACGAGCAGTACTTC. Variable domain in full (rest from reference TRBV19 and TRBJ2-7): DGGITQSPKYLFRKEGQNVTLSCEQNLNHDAMYWYRQDPGQGLRLIYYSQIVNDFQKGDIAEGYSVSREKKESFPLTVTSAQKNPTAFYLCASSPGTSGTYEQYFGPGTRLTVT.

The rearrangement links TRBV6-5 to TRBJ1-1; D not certain. The V and J ends lost 0 bases and 7 bases respectively, with 6 bases between them. The CDR3 is 12 residues long. In germline, CDR1 is MNHEY, CDR2 SVGAGI. The DNA of the CDR3 is TGTGCCAGCAGTTACTCTGGCAATGAAGCTTTCTTT. Translating it yields CASSYSGNEAFF.

The chain uses TRBV7-9 and TRBJ1-1, with D hard to call. Germline CDR1 reads SEHNR; CDR2 reads FQNEAQ (reference sequence). The CDR3 has 13 residues. Trimming shortened V by 5 bases and J by 0 bases, and 7 bases separated the two germline ends. The DNA for the CDR3 is TGTGCCAGCAGCGGACTGATGAACACTGAAGCTTTCTTT. It yields the protein CASSGLMNTEAFF.